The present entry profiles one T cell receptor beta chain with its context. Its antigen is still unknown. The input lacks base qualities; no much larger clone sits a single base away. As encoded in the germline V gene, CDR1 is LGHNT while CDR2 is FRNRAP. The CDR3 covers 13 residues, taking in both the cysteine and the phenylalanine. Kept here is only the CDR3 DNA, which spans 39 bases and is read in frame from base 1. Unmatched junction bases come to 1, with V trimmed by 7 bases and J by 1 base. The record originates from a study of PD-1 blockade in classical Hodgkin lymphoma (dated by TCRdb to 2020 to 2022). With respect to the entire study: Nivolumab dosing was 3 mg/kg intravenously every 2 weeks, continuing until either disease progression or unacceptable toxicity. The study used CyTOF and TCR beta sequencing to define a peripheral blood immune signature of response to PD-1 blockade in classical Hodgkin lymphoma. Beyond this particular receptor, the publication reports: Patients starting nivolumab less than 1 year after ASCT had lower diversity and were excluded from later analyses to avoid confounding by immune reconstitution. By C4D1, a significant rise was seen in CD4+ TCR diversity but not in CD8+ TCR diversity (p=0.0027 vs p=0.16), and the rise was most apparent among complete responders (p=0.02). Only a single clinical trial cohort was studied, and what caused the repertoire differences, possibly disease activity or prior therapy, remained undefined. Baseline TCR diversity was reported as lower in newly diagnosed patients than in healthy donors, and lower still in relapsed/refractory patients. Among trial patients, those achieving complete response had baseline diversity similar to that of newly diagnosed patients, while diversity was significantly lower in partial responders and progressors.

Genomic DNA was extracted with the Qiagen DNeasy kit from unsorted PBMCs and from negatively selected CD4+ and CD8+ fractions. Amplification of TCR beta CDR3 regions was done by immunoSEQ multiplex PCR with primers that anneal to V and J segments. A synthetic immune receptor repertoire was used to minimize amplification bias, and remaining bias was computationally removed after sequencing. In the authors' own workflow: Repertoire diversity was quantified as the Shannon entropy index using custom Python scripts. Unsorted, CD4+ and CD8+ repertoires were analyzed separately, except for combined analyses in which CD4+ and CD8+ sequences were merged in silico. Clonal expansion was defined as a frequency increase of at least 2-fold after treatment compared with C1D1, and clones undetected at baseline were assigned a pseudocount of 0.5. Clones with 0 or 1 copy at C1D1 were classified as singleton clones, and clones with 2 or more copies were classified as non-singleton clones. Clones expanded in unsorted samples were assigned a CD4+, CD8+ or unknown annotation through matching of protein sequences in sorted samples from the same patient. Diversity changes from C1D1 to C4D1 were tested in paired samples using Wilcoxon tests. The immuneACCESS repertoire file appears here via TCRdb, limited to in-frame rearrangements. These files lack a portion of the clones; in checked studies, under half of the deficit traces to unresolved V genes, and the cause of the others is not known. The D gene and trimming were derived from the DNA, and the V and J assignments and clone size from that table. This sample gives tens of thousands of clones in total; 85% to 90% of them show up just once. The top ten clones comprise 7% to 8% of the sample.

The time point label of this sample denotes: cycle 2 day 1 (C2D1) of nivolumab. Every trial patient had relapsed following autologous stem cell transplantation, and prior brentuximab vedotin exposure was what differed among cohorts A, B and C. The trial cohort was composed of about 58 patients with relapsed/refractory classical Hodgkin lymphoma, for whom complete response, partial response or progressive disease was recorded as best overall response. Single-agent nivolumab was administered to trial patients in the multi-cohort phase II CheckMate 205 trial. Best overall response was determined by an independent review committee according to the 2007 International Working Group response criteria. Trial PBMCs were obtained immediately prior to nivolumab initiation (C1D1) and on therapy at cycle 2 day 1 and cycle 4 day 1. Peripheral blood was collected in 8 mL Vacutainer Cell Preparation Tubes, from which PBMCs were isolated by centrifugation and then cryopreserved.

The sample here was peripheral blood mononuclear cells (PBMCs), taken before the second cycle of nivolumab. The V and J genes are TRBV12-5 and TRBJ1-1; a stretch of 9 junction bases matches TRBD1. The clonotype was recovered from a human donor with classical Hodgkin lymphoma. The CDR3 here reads CASETGGNTEAFF. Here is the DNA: TGTGCTAGTGAGACAGGGGGGAACACTGAAGCTTTCTTT.